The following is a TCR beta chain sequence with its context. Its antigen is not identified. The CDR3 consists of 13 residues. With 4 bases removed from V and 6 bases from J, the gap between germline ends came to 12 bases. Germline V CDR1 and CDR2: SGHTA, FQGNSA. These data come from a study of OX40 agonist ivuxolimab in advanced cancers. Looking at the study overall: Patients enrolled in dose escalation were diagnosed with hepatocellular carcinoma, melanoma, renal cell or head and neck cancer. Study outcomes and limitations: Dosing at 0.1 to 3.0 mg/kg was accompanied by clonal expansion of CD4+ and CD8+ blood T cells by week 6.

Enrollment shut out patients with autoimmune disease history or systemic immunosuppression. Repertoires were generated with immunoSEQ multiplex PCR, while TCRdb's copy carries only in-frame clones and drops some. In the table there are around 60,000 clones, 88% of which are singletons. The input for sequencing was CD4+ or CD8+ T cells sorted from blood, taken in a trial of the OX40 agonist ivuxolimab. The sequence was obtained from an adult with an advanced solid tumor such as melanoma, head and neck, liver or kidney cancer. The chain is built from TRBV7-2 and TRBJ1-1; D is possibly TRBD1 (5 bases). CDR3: CASSSGGAAEAFF. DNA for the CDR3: TGTGCCAGCAGCTCAGGAGGGGCCGCTGAAGCTTTCTTT. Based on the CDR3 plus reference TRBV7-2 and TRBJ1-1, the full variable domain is GAGVSQSPSNKVTEKGKDVELRCDPISGHTALYWYRQSLGQGLEFLIYFQGNSAPDKSGLPSDRFSAERTGGSVSTLTIQRTQQEDSAVYLCASSSGGAAEAFFGQGTRLTVV.